The 6 T cell receptor beta chains presented below share a single source sample, sequenced in a study of PD-1 blockade in classical Hodgkin lymphoma. Assay used: immunoSEQ multiplex PCR; TCRdb lists only in-frame clones, some missing. The profile covers some 21,000 clones, with approximately 94% appearing a single time and roughly 5.5% taken by the ten largest. Time point: newly diagnosed, previously untreated cHL patient sample. Sequencing input: peripheral blood mononuclear cells (PBMCs). Every receptor here comes from a human donor with classical Hodgkin lymphoma.

This chain uses TRBV27 with TRBJ2-4; 10 nucleotides match TRBD2. This CDR3 is built from 16 residues. Per the germline V gene, CDR1 is MNHEY and CDR2 is SMNVEV (reference sequence). After removal of 6 bases from V and 0 bases from J, the junction contained 5 bases not matched to a gene. DNA for the CDR3: TGTGCCAGCAGCCGCCTAGCGGGGGAAGCCAAAAACATTCAGTACTTC. This translates into CASSRLAGEAKNIQYF.

V gene TRBV2 combines with J gene TRBJ1-4, with a weak D call TRBD1 (5 bases). V was trimmed by 7 bases and J by 4 bases, leaving 13 bases between them. The CDR3 is 14 residues long. In germline, CDR1 is SNHLY, CDR2 FYNNEI. The CDR3 DNA reads TGTGCCAGCAACCTCCGGGGGATTAATGAAAAACTGTTTTTT. Amino acids: CASNLRGINEKLFF.

The gene calls are TRBV4-1 and TRBJ1-1, with D possibly TRBD1 on 5 matching bases. Trimming pared 0 bases from V and 10 bases from J, leaving 18 bases between. The CDR3 is 15 residues long. From germline, CDR1 is MGHRA and CDR2 YSYEKL. CDR3 loop: CASSQERGRWTGAFF. The CDR3 DNA reads as TGCGCCAGCAGCCAAGAACGGGGACGGTGGACGGGAGCTTTCTTT.

V gene TRBV5-5 combines with J gene TRBJ2-7; D unclear. Trimming took 2 bases from V and 0 from J, leaving 0 bases between them. CDR3 length: 11 residues. Germline CDR1 reads SGHKS; CDR2 reads YYEKEE (reference sequence). This chain's CDR3 is CASSFSYEQYF. The CDR3 region has the DNA TGTGCCAGCAGCTTCTCCTACGAGCAGTACTTC.

The rearrangement links TRBV7-9 to TRBJ1-6; no reliable D call. This CDR3 spans 14 amino acids. Trimming removed 1 base from V and 10 bases from J, with 11 bases in between. Looked up from germline, CDR1 is SEHNR and CDR2 is FQNEAQ (reference sequence). CDR3 DNA sequence: TGTGCCAGCAGCTTAGGGGTGAGTGACTCACCCCTCCACTTT. Amino acid sequence: CASSLGVSDSPLHF.

V gene TRBV30 combines with J gene TRBJ2-7; D is ambiguous. Germline lookup yields CDR1 GTSNPN and CDR2 SVGIG (reference sequence). The CDR3 has 12 amino acids. V was cut by 1 base and J by 2 bases, with 6 bases left in between. In DNA form, the CDR3 reads TGTGCCTGGAGTGGTCCCACCTACGAGCAGTACTTC. Protein: CAWSGPTYEQYF. The entire variable domain, with the rest obtained from reference TRBV30 and TRBJ2-7, is as follows: SQTIHQWPATLVQPVGSPLSLECTVEGTSNPNLYWYRQAAGRGLQLLFYSVGIGQISSEVPQNLSASRPQDRQFILSSKKLLLSDSGFYLCAWSGPTYEQYFGPGTRLTVT.